This TCR beta chain came from a study of T-cell memory formation after mild COVID-19. TCRdb re-called the 5' RACE reads with MiXCR, one entry per CDR3 protein. The data show about 140,000 distinct CDR3 sequences, around 15% seen once. CDR3 size: 16 residues. The germline CDR1 and CDR2 sequences are MNHEY and SVGEGT. V lost 6 bases and J lost 2, with 19 bases in between. This TCR derives from an adult woman who had mild COVID-19 (a few samples of this study predate the infection). Cell type and time point are not known. Material for sequencing was PBMCs or a T cell subset sorted from them (not recorded which). This chain connects TRBV6-2 or TRBV6-3 to TRBJ2-5; TRBD1 or TRBD2 may be the D gene (5 bases each). The DNA of the CDR3 is TGTGCCAGCAGAACCCCGAGAGGGACCCTTCAAGAGACCCAGTACTTC. Its protein product is CASRTPRGTLQETQYF.